This T cell receptor beta chain was found in a study of shared clonotypes between healthy human individuals. Repertoires were generated with immunoSEQ multiplex PCR, while TCRdb's copy carries only in-frame clones and drops some. The repertoire holds about 580,000 clones, with 95% to 98% as singletons. CD45RO-negative CD8 cells positively selected for CCR7 made up the naive population, which excluded terminally differentiated effector memory CD45RA+ cells. This CDR3 contains 12 residues. Germline lookup yields CDR1 SGHAT and CDR2 FQNNGV. Trimming shortened V by 6 bases and J by 5 bases, and 10 bases separated the two germline ends.

The clonotype originates from a man aged 25 to 40 in good health. The specimen was naive CD8+ T cells sorted from blood. The chain couples TRBV11-2 to TRBJ2-5; no reliable D call. In DNA form, the CDR3 reads TGTGCCAGCAGTCCCTTGGGGGAGACCCAGTACTTC. Amino acid sequence: CASSPLGETQYF.